This TCR beta chain was captured by sequencing in a study of cytomegalovirus exposure and HLA in healthy donors. Across the whole study: For the approximately 410 genotyped donors, roughly 80% fell within the Caucasian-associated ancestry cluster.

PCR involved 60 Vbeta and 13 Jbeta primers. The repertoire was sequenced with immunoSEQ multiplex PCR; TCRdb's copy has only in-frame clones and lacks some. The sample lists a few hundred thousand clones, more than 60% occurring once. Looked up from germline, CDR1 is KGHSH and CDR2 is LQKENI. V was trimmed by 0 bases and J by 4 bases, leaving 7 bases between them. This CDR3 spans 14 amino acids. Of note for this clone: The target antigen is unknown.

The study, taken as a whole, reports: Later analysis associated a missense DCLRE1C variant with TCR beta V- and J-gene trimming. A reported reduction in N-insertions relative to the 666-donor mean was seen in an Asian-associated ancestry cluster in a later analysis.

Participants comprised healthy donors of bone marrow. The chain is built from TRBV18 and TRBJ1-5; no clear D gene. Input material: PBMCs. This clonotype originated in an older woman in good health and CMV-seropositive. In DNA, the CDR3 is TGTGCCAGCTCACCACCGGCAGGTAATCAGCCCCAGCATTTT. Translation: CASSPPAGNQPQHF.